A selection of T cell receptor beta chains follows, all from one sample in a study of T-cell reconstitution after alpha-beta-depleted transplantation in children. Via MiXCR, TCRdb re-called the PCR reads, giving one row per CDR3 protein. The sample carries about 110,000 distinct CDR3 sequences, around 6.4% recorded once. Here the sequenced sample was PBMCs, mostly from graft donor cells, taken 360 days after TCRalphabeta/CD19-depleted stem cell transplant. Receptors originate from a male patient between 2 and 10 years old who had a stem cell transplant for acute lymphoblastic leukemia, so the T cells may come from the graft donor. Each CDR3 is given with its conserved first and last residue. A D gene is named only where the DNA matches it firmly. Not all rows give a size; the values are once, few, many and, for expanded clones, a class.

J	D	V	size	DNA	CDR3
TRBJ1-3	.	TRBV6-5	few	TGTGCCAGCAGTTACTCGCAGGGACATCTCTCTGGAAACACCATATATTTT	CASSYSQGHLSGNTIYF
TRBJ1-6	.	TRBV20-1	few	TGCAGTGCTAGAGAGTCAGGTGGGGATTATAATTCACCCCTCCACTTT	CSARESGGDYNSPLHF
TRBJ2-5	TRBD1	TRBV4-3	.	TGCGCCAGCAGCCCCCGACAGGGGTTAACGGAGACCCAGTACTTC	CASSPRQGLTETQYF
TRBJ2-6	.	TRBV11-2	.	TGTGCCAGCAGCTTTCCTTCTTATCGACAGGTCCGGGCCAACGTCCTGACTTTC	CASSFPSYRQVRANVLTF
TRBJ1-4	.	TRBV4-3	many	TGCGCCAGCAGCCAAGAGGAGGGCGGGGGTAATGAAAAACTGTTTTTT	CASSQEEGGGNEKLFF
TRBJ2-7	.	TRBV7-2	few	TGTGCCAGCAGCTTAGGGAGGGGCCACTACGAGCAGTACTTC	CASSLGRGHYEQYF
TRBJ1-1	.	TRBV7-9	.	TGTGCCAGCAGCTTAGCCTGGGGGGGGAACACTGAAGCTTTCTTT	CASSLAWGGNTEAFF
TRBJ1-6	.	TRBV2	many	TGTGCCAGCAGTGGAAACATCGATTCACCCCTCCACTTT	CASSGNIDSPLHF
TRBJ2-2	.	TRBV20-1	many	TGCAGTGCTAGAGATCGTTACACCGGGGAGCTGTTTTTT	CSARDRYTGELFF
TRBJ2-7	.	TRBV27	many	TGTGCCAGCAGTTCCTCCGCCCCCTACGAGCAGTACTTC	CASSSSAPYEQYF
TRBJ2-1	TRBD2	TRBV12-3/TRBV12-4	many	TGTGCCAGTAATAGCGGGGGGCCAGGGGAGCAGTTCTTC	CASNSGGPGEQFF
TRBJ2-1	.	TRBV27	.	TGTGCCAGCAGTTTGGACCTCGTGAGGGGCGATGAGCAGTTCTTC	CASSLDLVRGDEQFF
TRBJ1-1	.	TRBV12-3/TRBV12-4	many	TGTGCCAGCACCGAAGAGGGGGTAAACACTGAAGCTTTCTTT	CASTEEGVNTEAFF
TRBJ1-3	.	TRBV28	.	TGTGCCAGCAGATTCGGGACGCCTGGAAACACCATATATTTT	CASRFGTPGNTIYF
TRBJ2-5	.	TRBV28	many	TGTGCCAGCAGTCCCCTCGGGACAATGGAGACCCAGTACTTC	CASSPLGTMETQYF
TRBJ2-2	.	TRBV28	many	TGTGCCAGCAGGACCCTACCCCGGGACACGAAGAACTTCACCGGGGAGCTGTTTTTT	CASRTLPRDTKNFTGELFF
TRBJ1-1	.	TRBV7-2	many	TGTGCCAGCAGCCCTTTACTAGGCACTGAAGCTTTCTTT	CASSPLLGTEAFF
TRBJ2-2	.	TRBV5-5	.	TGTGCCAGCAGCTCCCCCGGGGCCGGGGAGCTGTTTTTT	CASSSPGAGELFF
TRBJ2-2	.	TRBV7-9	many	TGTGCCAGCAGCCCTCAGACAGCCACGAACACCGGGGAGCTGTTTTTT	CASSPQTATNTGELFF
TRBJ2-5	.	TRBV11-2	few	TGTGCCAGCAGCTTCTACCGTGTCCCGGGGGAGACCCAGTACTTC	CASSFYRVPGETQYF
TRBJ1-1	.	TRBV5-1	many	TGCGCCAGCAGCTTGGTCGGACACACTGAAGCTTTCTTT	CASSLVGHTEAFF
TRBJ1-5	.	TRBV9	.	TGTGCCAGCAGTCCTACGGGCAATCAGCCCCAGCATTTT	CASSPTGNQPQHF
TRBJ2-2	.	TRBV5-1	many	TGCGCCAGCAGCTTGGCTCTGGGCAGAACCGGGGAGCTGTTTTTT	CASSLALGRTGELFF
TRBJ1-5	.	TRBV7-9	few	TGTGCCAGCAGCTTCCCCGGACAGCCCCAGCATTTT	CASSFPGQPQHF